Each of the 12 T cell receptor beta chains below was sequenced from the same sample in a study of blood T cell repertoires in COVID-19 (dated by TCRdb to the early 2020s). The method behind the library was the immunoSEQ multiplex PCR assay. TCRdb re-hosts the immuneACCESS table, in-frame sequences only. Its copies lack some clones; in the studies checked, an unresolved V gene accounts for under half of them, and the cause for the rest is not known. The sample table holds hundreds of thousands of clones, of which about 83% were seen once. The ten largest clonotypes hold roughly 2% of the sample. Sequenced material: PBMCs or T cells enriched from blood (not recorded which). These receptors originate from a woman aged 45-60 years who had recovered from COVID-19.

The chain carries TRBV4-3 and TRBJ2-5; no definite D call. From germline, CDR1 is LGHNA and CDR2 YSLEER. The CDR3 extends over 13 amino acids. The CDR3 sequence: CAERNPLRETQYF. DNA for the CDR3: TGCGCGGAGAGGAACCCACTGAGGGAGACCCAGTACTTC.

CDR3 region: CASSSRDTRRGAEAFF. The CDR3 region has the DNA TGCGCCAGCAGTTCTCGGGACACACGACGTGGTGCTGAAGCTTTCTTT. The chain uses TRBV10-2 and TRBJ1-1, with D possibly matching TRBD1 (6 bases). The germline gives CDR1 WSHSY, CDR2 SAAADI. V lost 5 bases to trimming and J lost 6 bases, with 22 bases between them. The CDR3 extends over 16 amino acids.

This chain uses TRBV7-2 with TRBJ1-3; D is uncertain. The CDR3 is 18 residues long. Trimming took 1 base from V and 4 from J, leaving 20 bases between them. Germline V gene data show CDR1 as SGHTA and CDR2 as FQGNSA. Here the CDR3 reads CASSLESIRRVRGNTIYF. CDR3 nucleotide sequence: TGTGCCAGCAGCTTAGAAAGTATACGGAGGGTGAGAGGAAACACCATATATTTT.

This chain's CDR3 is CASSYNGGLDTGELFF. The CDR3 bases are TGTGCCAGCAGTTACAACGGGGGGCTCGACACCGGGGAGCTGTTTTTT. The V call is TRBV6-5, the J call TRBJ2-2; possible D gene TRBD2, 7 bases. This CDR3 comprises 16 residues. In germline, CDR1 is MNHEY, CDR2 SVGAGI. V gave up 2 bases and J gave up 3 bases, with 13 bases separating them.

The chain couples TRBV2 to TRBJ1-1, with TRBD1 as a possible D gene (6 bases). Trimming stripped 7 bases from V and 4 bases from J, with 13 bases between. CDR1 is SNHLY and CDR2 is FYNNEI in the germline V gene. CDR3 length: 13 amino acids. The CDR3 region is CASTGDIGTEAFF. CDR3 nucleotide sequence: TGTGCCAGCACAGGGGACATTGGCACTGAAGCTTTCTTT.

The rearrangement links TRBV9 to TRBJ1-2, with D uncertain. The CDR3 consists of 15 residues. Trimming took off 2 bases at V and 0 bases at J, with 11 bases between the two ends. CDR1 is SGDLS and CDR2 is YYNGEE in the germline V gene. The CDR3 protein is CASSVPNRANYGYTF. CDR3 sequence (DNA): TGTGCCAGCAGCGTGCCCAACAGAGCTAACTATGGCTACACCTTC.

The chain carries TRBV27 and TRBJ2-6; 8 positions agree with TRBD2. The trim removed 6 bases at V and 4 bases at J, leaving 8 bases unmatched. The CDR3 runs to 16 residues. Looked up from germline, CDR1 is MNHEY and CDR2 is SMNVEV (reference sequence). CDR3 sequence (DNA): TGTGCCAGCAGGCCGTCGGGGGGGTCCGGGGCCAACGTCCTGACTTTC. This codes for CASRPSGGSGANVLTF. Supplemented by reference TRBV27 and TRBJ2-6, the full variable domain reads EAQVTQNPRYLITVTGKKLTVTCSQNMNHEYMSWYRQDPGLGLRQIYYSMNVEVTDKGDVPEGYKVSRKEKRNFPLILESPSPNQTSLYFCASRPSGGSGANVLTFGAGSRLTVL.

The chain links TRBV7-9 to TRBJ1-2; a possible D gene is TRBD1 (6 bases). Germline CDR1 is SEHNR and CDR2 is FQNEAQ (reference sequence). This CDR3 comprises 14 residues. Trimming shortened V by 5 bases and J by 2 bases, and 12 bases separated the two germline ends. In nucleotides, the CDR3 is TGTGCCAGCAGCCTAGGGGGGGTGAACTATGGCTACACCTTC. Encoded protein: CASSLGGVNYGYTF.

A word on this clone: Other DNA sequences in this specimen translate into the identical CDR3. The chain has TRBV12-3 or TRBV12-4 and TRBJ1-1, with D possibly matching TRBD1 (5 bases). This CDR3 comprises 13 residues. Between the trimmed V and J ends, which lost 2 bases and 4 bases, there was a span of 8 bases. Here the CDR3 DNA reads TGTGCCAGCAGTTTAACAGGAAGCACTGAAGCTTTCTTT. Protein sequence: CASSLTGSTEAFF.

This clone has a single count. The rearrangement uses TRBV4-3 and TRBJ2-5, with TRBD1 matching 9 bases. Germline V gene lookup returns CDR1 LGHNA and CDR2 YSLEER. The ends lost 3 bases at V and 4 bases at J; junction bases unmatched: 6. This CDR3 spans 15 amino acids. CDR3 DNA: TGCGCCAGCAGCCACGGGACAGGGATTACAGAGACCCAGTACTTC. Protein: CASSHGTGITETQYF.

The V gene is TRBV4-1, the J gene TRBJ1-4; D not resolved. The CDR3 sequence is 15 residues long. From germline, CDR1 is MGHRA and CDR2 YSYEKL. V shed 1 base and J shed 2 bases, with 8 bases lying between them. CDR3: CASSQGRATNEKLFF. DNA of the CDR3: TGCGCCAGCAGCCAAGGGAGGGCGACTAATGAAAAACTGTTTTTT.

The rearrangement uses TRBV10-3 and TRBJ2-1; 9 bases map to TRBD2. With V trimmed by 6 bases and J by 4 bases, 10 bases remained unmatched. The CDR3 contains 16 residues. The germline V gene encodes CDR1 ENHRY and CDR2 SYGVKD. The CDR3 region is CAIRGGSGRNYNEQFF. CDR3 sequence (DNA): TGTGCCATCAGGGGGGGGAGCGGGAGGAATTACAATGAGCAGTTCTTC.